Listed below are T cell receptor beta chains from one sample, sequenced in a study of T-cell memory formation after mild COVID-19. MiXCR, applied by TCRdb to the 5' RACE reads, yields one record per CDR3 protein. This table has 100,000 to 150,000 distinct CDR3 sequences, approximately 6.2% appearing once. Material for sequencing was PBMCs or a T cell subset sorted from them (not recorded which). Receptors were obtained from an adult woman who had mild COVID-19 (a few samples of this study predate the infection). Cell type and time point are not known. CDR3s include the opening cysteine and the closing phenylalanine or tryptophan. Fields, in order: CDR3 DNA, CDR3 protein, clone size, V gene, CDR3 length, J gene, D gene. D genes are given only for firm matches. The size field is filled for only some rows; it gives once, few, many or a size class.

cdr3_nt: TGTGCCAGCTCACCTGCGGGGACTAGAGGGACTGAAGCTTTCTTT
cdr3_aa: CASSPAGTRGTEAFF
clone_size: .
v_call: TRBV18
cdr3_length: 15
j_call: TRBJ1-1
d_call: .

cdr3_nt: TGCAGTGCTAGTAATCCTTTAAAGGGCAGGGGCTACACCTTC
cdr3_aa: CSASNPLKGRGYTF
clone_size: .
v_call: TRBV20-1
cdr3_length: 14
j_call: TRBJ1-2
d_call: .

cdr3_nt: TGTGCCAGCAGCTTACTAGCGGGGGGGCAGGGTGAGCAGTTCTTC
cdr3_aa: CASSLLAGGQGEQFF
clone_size: many
v_call: TRBV7-3
cdr3_length: 15
j_call: TRBJ2-1
d_call: TRBD2

cdr3_nt: TGTGCCAGCAGCTTATTTGGGACTAGCCGGGATACGCAGTATTTT
cdr3_aa: CASSLFGTSRDTQYF
clone_size: many
v_call: TRBV7-3
cdr3_length: 15
j_call: TRBJ2-3
d_call: TRBD2

cdr3_nt: TGTGCCAGCAGCGGCTCCCCCCTTAGCACAGATACGCAGTATTTT
cdr3_aa: CASSGSPLSTDTQYF
clone_size: few
v_call: TRBV9
cdr3_length: 15
j_call: TRBJ2-3
d_call: .

cdr3_nt: TGTGCCAGCAGTTTAGGCGCGCTCCTCTACGAGCAGTACTTC
cdr3_aa: CASSLGALLYEQYF
clone_size: many
v_call: TRBV6-2/TRBV6-3
cdr3_length: 14
j_call: TRBJ2-7
d_call: .

cdr3_nt: TGCAGTGTCGTGGAGGGGCGGGACCCAGCCAAAAACATTCAGTACTTC
cdr3_aa: CSVVEGRDPAKNIQYF
clone_size: many
v_call: TRBV20-1
cdr3_length: 16
j_call: TRBJ2-4
d_call: .

cdr3_nt: TGTGCCAGCAGCCAAGGGTCAGCCCCTGAAGCTTTCTTT
cdr3_aa: CASSQGSAPEAFF
clone_size: few
v_call: TRBV3-1
cdr3_length: 13
j_call: TRBJ1-1
d_call: .

cdr3_nt: TGTGCCAGCAGCTTAGCGTCCCCCAGTTTCTGGTATGGCTACACCTTC
cdr3_aa: CASSLASPSFWYGYTF
clone_size: .
v_call: TRBV7-9
cdr3_length: 16
j_call: TRBJ1-2
d_call: .

cdr3_nt: TGTGCCAGCAGCTGGACCCCATTACGGGGCAATGAGCAGTTCTTC
cdr3_aa: CASSWTPLRGNEQFF
clone_size: many
v_call: TRBV5-6
cdr3_length: 15
j_call: TRBJ2-1
d_call: .

cdr3_nt: TGCAGTGCTACAAGATACTCCTACGAGCAGTACTTC
cdr3_aa: CSATRYSYEQYF
clone_size: many
v_call: TRBV20-1
cdr3_length: 12
j_call: TRBJ2-7
d_call: .

cdr3_nt: TGTGCCAGCAGTTTGTCCAGGGGAGGTGGAACTGAAGCTTTCTTT
cdr3_aa: CASSLSRGGGTEAFF
clone_size: .
v_call: TRBV6-2/TRBV6-3
cdr3_length: 15
j_call: TRBJ1-1
d_call: .

cdr3_nt: TGTGCCACCAGTGATTTGGGCAGGAGCACAGATACGCAGTATTTT
cdr3_aa: CATSDLGRSTDTQYF
clone_size: .
v_call: TRBV24-1
cdr3_length: 15
j_call: TRBJ2-3
d_call: .

cdr3_nt: TGCGCCAGCACCGGGGTCTCCTACAATGAGCAGTTCTTC
cdr3_aa: CASTGVSYNEQFF
clone_size: .
v_call: TRBV5-1
cdr3_length: 13
j_call: TRBJ2-1
d_call: .

cdr3_nt: TGTGCCAGCAGTCTCCTCGGGACTTCCGCTCTCGAGCAGTACTTC
cdr3_aa: CASSLLGTSALEQYF
clone_size: few
v_call: TRBV12-3/TRBV12-4
cdr3_length: 15
j_call: TRBJ2-7
d_call: .

cdr3_nt: TGTGCCACCGAGGGACAGGCTCCATCTCCCGGGGAGCTGTTTTTT
cdr3_aa: CATEGQAPSPGELFF
clone_size: few
v_call: TRBV24-1
cdr3_length: 15
j_call: TRBJ2-2
d_call: TRBD1

cdr3_nt: TGTGCCAGCTCACGACTTGACTGGACTAGCGGATACGAGCAGTACTTC
cdr3_aa: CASSRLDWTSGYEQYF
clone_size: few
v_call: TRBV18
cdr3_length: 16
j_call: TRBJ2-7
d_call: TRBD2

cdr3_nt: TGTGCCTGGAGTGTAACCAATGAGCAGTTCTTC
cdr3_aa: CAWSVTNEQFF
clone_size: few
v_call: TRBV30
cdr3_length: 11
j_call: TRBJ2-1
d_call: .

cdr3_nt: TGCGCCAGCAGCTCCCGACCCTGGAATGAGCAGTTCTTC
cdr3_aa: CASSSRPWNEQFF
clone_size: many
v_call: TRBV5-1
cdr3_length: 13
j_call: TRBJ2-1
d_call: .

cdr3_nt: TGTGCCATCAGTGGCGCCGGGACTAGCGGGAACAACGAGCAGTACTTC
cdr3_aa: CAISGAGTSGNNEQYF
clone_size: .
v_call: TRBV10-3
cdr3_length: 16
j_call: TRBJ2-7
d_call: TRBD2

cdr3_nt: TGCGCCAGCAGCTTGGAGGGACTGGGGCAACATACGCAGTATTTT
cdr3_aa: CASSLEGLGQHTQYF
clone_size: .
v_call: TRBV5-1
cdr3_length: 15
j_call: TRBJ2-3
d_call: .

cdr3_nt: TGTGCCAGCTCACCGGGCGGGACCCAGTACTTC
cdr3_aa: CASSPGGTQYF
clone_size: many
v_call: TRBV18
cdr3_length: 11
j_call: TRBJ2-5
d_call: .

cdr3_nt: TGTGCCAGCAGCCAACGGGGAAGCGATACGCAGTATTTT
cdr3_aa: CASSQRGSDTQYF
clone_size: .
v_call: TRBV3-1
cdr3_length: 13
j_call: TRBJ2-3
d_call: .

cdr3_nt: TGTGCCACCAGCAGAGATCCGGGTGAAAAACTGTTTTTT
cdr3_aa: CATSRDPGEKLFF
clone_size: few
v_call: TRBV15
cdr3_length: 13
j_call: TRBJ1-4
d_call: .

cdr3_nt: TGCAGTTCGCTAGGGGGGGACAATCAGCCCCAGCATTTT
cdr3_aa: CSSLGGDNQPQHF
clone_size: .
v_call: TRBV20-1
cdr3_length: 13
j_call: TRBJ1-5
d_call: .

cdr3_nt: TGTGCCAGCAGTGAACGACTGACCGGGACTAGCGACGAGCAGTACTTC
cdr3_aa: CASSERLTGTSDEQYF
clone_size: .
v_call: TRBV25-1
cdr3_length: 16
j_call: TRBJ2-7
d_call: TRBD2

cdr3_nt: TGTGCCAGTACCACAAGCCATCGGACAGGGACATCCGTCTTC
cdr3_aa: CASTTSHRTGTSVF
clone_size: few
v_call: TRBV19
cdr3_length: 14
j_call: TRBJ1-2
d_call: TRBD1

cdr3_nt: TGTGCCACCAGTGTCCCTTCAGCCCGGGGGAATGAGCAGTTCTTC
cdr3_aa: CATSVPSARGNEQFF
clone_size: many
v_call: TRBV24-1
cdr3_length: 15
j_call: TRBJ2-1
d_call: .

cdr3_nt: TGTGCCAGCAGTTTGGATTATTATAGCAATCAGCCCCAGCATTTT
cdr3_aa: CASSLDYYSNQPQHF
clone_size: few
v_call: TRBV6-5
cdr3_length: 15
j_call: TRBJ1-5
d_call: .

cdr3_nt: TGCGCCAGCAGCCCCGGGACAGAACGAGACGAGCAGTACTTC
cdr3_aa: CASSPGTERDEQYF
clone_size: many
v_call: TRBV5-1
cdr3_length: 14
j_call: TRBJ2-7
d_call: TRBD1

cdr3_nt: TGCGCCACCCAAATAGGAGGCTCTGGGGCCAACGTCCTGACTTTC
cdr3_aa: CATQIGGSGANVLTF
clone_size: .
v_call: TRBV5-1
cdr3_length: 15
j_call: TRBJ2-6
d_call: .

cdr3_nt: TGTGCCAGCAGCTTAATACCTTTGGGGGGTAGCGGGAGGATTAGCTCCTACAATGAGCAGTTCTTC
cdr3_aa: CASSLIPLGGSGRISSYNEQFF
clone_size: few
v_call: TRBV7-3
cdr3_length: 22
j_call: TRBJ2-1
d_call: TRBD2

cdr3_nt: TGTGCCAGCACCAATGCACCAGCGGGGTTGGGCTACGAGCAGTACTTC
cdr3_aa: CASTNAPAGLGYEQYF
clone_size: many
v_call: TRBV7-9
cdr3_length: 16
j_call: TRBJ2-7
d_call: TRBD2

cdr3_nt: TGTGCCAGCAGCTTCAACGCAGGCCGTTCTGGAAACACCATATATTTT
cdr3_aa: CASSFNAGRSGNTIYF
clone_size: few
v_call: TRBV11-2
cdr3_length: 16
j_call: TRBJ1-3
d_call: .

cdr3_nt: TGTGCCAGCAGTCGTGCCCACGCTGGAAACACCATATATTTT
cdr3_aa: CASSRAHAGNTIYF
clone_size: .
v_call: TRBV6-5
cdr3_length: 14
j_call: TRBJ1-3
d_call: .

cdr3_nt: TGTGCCATCAGTTACTCGGAGCGGGACTCCTACGAGCAGTACTTC
cdr3_aa: CAISYSERDSYEQYF
clone_size: .
v_call: TRBV6-2/TRBV6-3
cdr3_length: 15
j_call: TRBJ2-7
d_call: TRBD2

cdr3_nt: TGTGCCGCTGGAAGGGCCGGGGGGATACAAGAGACCCAGTACTTC
cdr3_aa: CAAGRAGGIQETQYF
clone_size: few
v_call: TRBV7-9
cdr3_length: 15
j_call: TRBJ2-5
d_call: TRBD2

cdr3_nt: TGCAGTGCTGGGGGGACTAGCGGGGGACTCAGCTCTGGGGCCAACGTCCTGACTTTC
cdr3_aa: CSAGGTSGGLSSGANVLTF
clone_size: .
v_call: TRBV20-1
cdr3_length: 19
j_call: TRBJ2-6
d_call: TRBD2

cdr3_nt: TGCGCCAGCAGCACAGGACAGGGCCATGAGCAGTTCTTC
cdr3_aa: CASSTGQGHEQFF
clone_size: many
v_call: TRBV5-1
cdr3_length: 13
j_call: TRBJ2-1
d_call: TRBD1

cdr3_nt: TGTGCCAGCAGGATCCCTCGTTGGGGGGACCAAGAGACCCAGTACTTC
cdr3_aa: CASRIPRWGDQETQYF
clone_size: many
v_call: TRBV6-4
cdr3_length: 16
j_call: TRBJ2-5
d_call: .

cdr3_nt: TGTGCCAGCAGCCAAGTAGCGGGGGGAGATACGCAGTATTTT
cdr3_aa: CASSQVAGGDTQYF
clone_size: few
v_call: TRBV3-1
cdr3_length: 14
j_call: TRBJ2-3
d_call: TRBD2

cdr3_nt: TGCGCCAGCAGCCGACAGGGAACTAACTATGGCTACACCTTC
cdr3_aa: CASSRQGTNYGYTF
clone_size: .
v_call: TRBV4-1
cdr3_length: 14
j_call: TRBJ1-2
d_call: TRBD1

cdr3_nt: TGTGCCAGCAGTTTATCGAGCTCCTACAATGAGCAGTTCTTC
cdr3_aa: CASSLSSSYNEQFF
clone_size: few
v_call: TRBV12-3/TRBV12-4
cdr3_length: 14
j_call: TRBJ2-1
d_call: .

cdr3_nt: TGCGCCAGCAGCCAGACTAGCGGGGGGGCTTATACGCAGTATTTT
cdr3_aa: CASSQTSGGAYTQYF
clone_size: few
v_call: TRBV5-1
cdr3_length: 15
j_call: TRBJ2-3
d_call: TRBD2

cdr3_nt: TGTGCCAGCAGCCTTCAGACTAGCGGCAGAGGGGATACGCAGTATTTT
cdr3_aa: CASSLQTSGRGDTQYF
clone_size: .
v_call: TRBV7-9
cdr3_length: 16
j_call: TRBJ2-3
d_call: TRBD2

cdr3_nt: TGTGCCAGCATGCCCCAAGGTGGAAACTATGGCTACACCTTC
cdr3_aa: CASMPQGGNYGYTF
clone_size: .
v_call: TRBV12-3/TRBV12-4
cdr3_length: 14
j_call: TRBJ1-2
d_call: .

cdr3_nt: TGTGCCAGCAGCTTAACCGGGGACCTCATCAATGAGCAGTTCTTC
cdr3_aa: CASSLTGDLINEQFF
clone_size: .
v_call: TRBV7-3
cdr3_length: 15
j_call: TRBJ2-1
d_call: .

cdr3_nt: TGCGCCAGCAGCCAAGAGGGCTGGGAATACGAGCAGTACTTC
cdr3_aa: CASSQEGWEYEQYF
clone_size: .
v_call: TRBV4-1
cdr3_length: 14
j_call: TRBJ2-7
d_call: .

cdr3_nt: TGTGCCAGCAGCCGTAGCGGGGGGGCCTACGAGCAGTACTTC
cdr3_aa: CASSRSGGAYEQYF
clone_size: .
v_call: TRBV12-3/TRBV12-4
cdr3_length: 14
j_call: TRBJ2-7
d_call: TRBD2

cdr3_nt: TGTGCCAGCAGCTTGAAGAATTCTGGGGCCAACGTCCTGACTTTC
cdr3_aa: CASSLKNSGANVLTF
clone_size: many
v_call: TRBV5-6
cdr3_length: 15
j_call: TRBJ2-6
d_call: .

cdr3_nt: TGTGCCAGCAGCTTAATGGGACAAGGAACCACCGGGGAGCTGTTTTTT
cdr3_aa: CASSLMGQGTTGELFF
clone_size: many
v_call: TRBV7-6
cdr3_length: 16
j_call: TRBJ2-2
d_call: .

cdr3_nt: TGTGCCAGCAGCTTGTGGCGGGGGGAGGATACGCAGTATTTT
cdr3_aa: CASSLWRGEDTQYF
clone_size: .
v_call: TRBV5-5
cdr3_length: 14
j_call: TRBJ2-3
d_call: TRBD2

cdr3_nt: TGTGCCAGCAGTTCACAGGGCGTCTATGGCTACACCTTC
cdr3_aa: CASSSQGVYGYTF
clone_size: .
v_call: TRBV6-6
cdr3_length: 13
j_call: TRBJ1-2
d_call: .

cdr3_nt: TGTGCCAGCAGTGGGACAGGCCTTGATAGGTTAGCAAGTGGCTACACCTTC
cdr3_aa: CASSGTGLDRLASGYTF
clone_size: few
v_call: TRBV6-5
cdr3_length: 17
j_call: TRBJ1-2
d_call: TRBD1

cdr3_nt: TGCAGTGCCGTGAGCGGGAAAGAGACCCAGTACTTC
cdr3_aa: CSAVSGKETQYF
clone_size: many
v_call: TRBV20-1
cdr3_length: 12
j_call: TRBJ2-5
d_call: TRBD2

cdr3_nt: TGTGCCAGCAGCCTGCAGGGGACCTACAATGAGCAGTTCTTC
cdr3_aa: CASSLQGTYNEQFF
clone_size: many
v_call: TRBV9
cdr3_length: 14
j_call: TRBJ2-1
d_call: .

cdr3_nt: TGCAGTGCTAGAGAAGCGGGAGGGAGATCTAATGAGCAGTTCTTC
cdr3_aa: CSAREAGGRSNEQFF
clone_size: many
v_call: TRBV20-1
cdr3_length: 15
j_call: TRBJ2-1
d_call: TRBD2

cdr3_nt: TGCGCCAGCAGCCCCACTTCCGAAACAGGAGATACCTACGAGCAGTACTTC
cdr3_aa: CASSPTSETGDTYEQYF
clone_size: .
v_call: TRBV5-1
cdr3_length: 17
j_call: TRBJ2-7
d_call: .

cdr3_nt: TGTGCCAGCAGTGAAGGATTGGGAGACAGGGCTACCTCTGGAAACACCATATATTTT
cdr3_aa: CASSEGLGDRATSGNTIYF
clone_size: .
v_call: TRBV6-1
cdr3_length: 19
j_call: TRBJ1-3
d_call: TRBD1

cdr3_nt: TGTGCCACCAGTGATTTGGTAAGTGGGACAGGGAGGAGCGATGAGCAGTTCTTC
cdr3_aa: CATSDLVSGTGRSDEQFF
clone_size: few
v_call: TRBV24-1
cdr3_length: 18
j_call: TRBJ2-1
d_call: TRBD1